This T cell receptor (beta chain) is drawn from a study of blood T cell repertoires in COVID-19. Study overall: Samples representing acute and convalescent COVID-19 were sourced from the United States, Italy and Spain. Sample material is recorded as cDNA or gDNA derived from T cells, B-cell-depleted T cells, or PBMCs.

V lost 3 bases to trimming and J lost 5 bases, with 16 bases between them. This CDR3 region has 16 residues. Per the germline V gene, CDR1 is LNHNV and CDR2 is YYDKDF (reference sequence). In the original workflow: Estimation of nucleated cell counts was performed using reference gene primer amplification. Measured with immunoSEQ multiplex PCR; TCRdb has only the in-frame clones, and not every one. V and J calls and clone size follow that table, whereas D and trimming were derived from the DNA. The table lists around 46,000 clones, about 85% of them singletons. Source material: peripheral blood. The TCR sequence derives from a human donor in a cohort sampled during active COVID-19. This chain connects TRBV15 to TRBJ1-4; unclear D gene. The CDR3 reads CATSREFVGRNEKLFF. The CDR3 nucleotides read TGTGCCACCAGCAGGGAGTTCGTCGGGAGAAATGAAAAACTGTTTTTT.